Below, 25 T cell receptor beta chains from the same sample are listed, as sequenced in a study of blood T cell repertoires in COVID-19. TCRdb keeps only in-frame clones here, not all; method: immunoSEQ multiplex PCR. Of a few hundred thousand clones listed, about 84% are singletons. The sequenced sample was peripheral blood. The receptors originated from a man at least 80 years old with acute or convalescent COVID-19.

As for this clone: Other DNA sequences within the sample encode an identical CDR3. The chain has TRBV18 and TRBJ1-2, with unresolved D. The V end lost 2 bases, the J end lost 3 bases, and 7 bases lay between the germline ends. Germline CDR1 and CDR2: KGHSH and LQKENI. This CDR3 has 13 residues. CDR3 bases: TGTGCCAGCTCACCAGGGAGTGACTATGGCTACACCTTC. Protein sequence: CASSPGSDYGYTF.

The rearrangement joins TRBV28 to TRBJ1-5; 10 bases map to TRBD1. V was pared by 6 bases and J by 2 bases, with 7 bases of the junction left unmatched. The CDR3 totals 16 residues. Germline-derived CDR1 and CDR2 are MDHEN and SYDVKM. The CDR3 sequence is CASRRQGASGNQPQHF. The CDR3 DNA reads as TGTGCCAGCAGACGACAGGGGGCTAGTGGCAATCAGCCCCAGCATTTT.

This clone came up a few times. The chain recombines TRBV7-8 with TRBJ2-7, with 7 bases identical to TRBD2. V shed 2 bases and J 7 bases; nucleotides not matched to a gene: 8. The CDR3 sequence is 14 residues long. Looked up from germline, CDR1 is SGHVS and CDR2 is FQNEAQ. In DNA form, the CDR3 reads TGTGCCAGCAGCTTACTAGCGGCCTCGGGGGAGCAGTACTTC. Encoded protein: CASSLLAASGEQYF.

The chain is built from TRBV28 and TRBJ1-2, with 7 bases matching TRBD1. CDR3 size: 13 residues. Germline V CDR1 and CDR2: MDHEN, SYDVKM. V dropped 5 bases and J dropped 5; count of bases not matched to a gene: 5. The CDR3 DNA follows: TGTGCCAGCAGTCGGGACAGTCTATATGGCTACACCTTC. Translated, it gives CASSRDSLYGYTF.

The chain is built from TRBV11-2 and TRBJ2-2; TRBD2 is a possible D gene (6 bases). Trimming removed 2 bases at V and 4 bases at J, with 14 bases between. CDR1 is SGHAT and CDR2 is FQNNGV in the germline V gene. The CDR3 covers 16 residues. Written as DNA, the CDR3 is TGTGCCAGCAGCTTAACGGGACTGGCCACCACCGGGGAGCTGTTTTTT. This translates into CASSLTGLATTGELFF.

This sequence joins TRBV28 and TRBJ1-3; 7 bases line up with TRBD1. There are 14 residues in the CDR3. Trimming at V came to 4 bases and at J to 3 bases, leaving 3 bases not matched to a gene. Germline V gene data show CDR1 as MDHEN and CDR2 as SYDVKM. CDR3 nucleotide sequence: TGTGCCAGCAGTTCTCAGGGGGATGGAAACACCATATATTTT. Translation: CASSSQGDGNTIYF.

J is TRBJ2-7 and V is TRBV7-2; TRBD1 is a possible D gene (5 bases). Trimming cost V 1 base and J 7 bases, with 11 bases left between them. CDR3 size: 13 residues. The germline gives CDR1 SGHTA, CDR2 FQGNSA. CDR3 residues: CASSLGTQREQYF. The CDR3 DNA follows: TGTGCCAGCAGCTTAGGGACACAAAGAGAGCAGTACTTC. Filled out from reference TRBV7-2 and TRBJ2-7, the complete variable domain reads GAGVSQSPSNKVTEKGKDVELRCDPISGHTALYWYRQSLGQGLEFLIYFQGNSAPDKSGLPSDRFSAERTGGSVSTLTIQRTQQEDSAVYLCASSLGTQREQYFGPGTRLTVT.

This clone was observed once. The V and J genes are TRBV12-3 or TRBV12-4 and TRBJ1-2; 10 positions match TRBD1. The CDR3 runs 13 residues. V lost 1 base and J lost 7; bases outside the gene matches: 0. CDR3 loop: CASSLGDRGGYTF. In nucleotides, the CDR3 is TGTGCCAGCAGTTTAGGGGACAGGGGTGGCTACACCTTC.

The chain joins TRBV6-5 to TRBJ1-4, with TRBD1 matching over 8 bases. After removal of 6 bases from V and 4 bases from J, the junction contained 7 bases not matched to a gene. The CDR3 contains 15 residues. Germline V CDR1 and CDR2: MNHEY, SVGAGI. CDR3 region: CASRPQGARNEKLFF. CDR3 nucleotide sequence: TGTGCCAGCAGACCCCAGGGGGCTCGTAATGAAAAACTGTTTTTT.

The V and J genes are TRBV14 and TRBJ2-3; 7 nucleotides align to TRBD2. V trimming: 0 bases; J trimming: 1 base; junction bases outside the gene matches: 7. Per the germline V gene, CDR1 is SGHDN and CDR2 is FVKESK. The CDR3 contains 17 residues. CDR3 sequence: CASSQEWRLAGTDTQYF. The CDR3 region has the DNA TGTGCCAGCAGCCAAGAATGGCGGCTAGCGGGCACAGATACGCAGTATTTT.

This clone occurred once. J is TRBJ1-6 and V is TRBV27; D unresolved. The CDR3 has 13 residues. V dropped 3 bases and J dropped 6 bases, with 6 bases sitting between them. Looked up from germline, CDR1 is MNHEY and CDR2 is SMNVEV (reference sequence). Written as DNA, the CDR3 is TGTGCCAGCAGTTTCGGGGTTAATTCACCCCTCCACTTT. This sequence encodes CASSFGVNSPLHF.

The chain recombines TRBV4-1 with TRBJ1-2; 7 positions agree with TRBD1. This CDR3 has 14 residues. CDR1 and CDR2 from the germline V gene are MGHRA and YSYEKL. V dropped 1 base and J dropped 4; count of bases not matched to a gene: 3. This CDR3 reads CASSQVGQSYGYTF. CDR3 DNA sequence: TGCGCCAGCAGCCAAGTGGGACAGTCCTATGGCTACACCTTC.

J is TRBJ2-7 and V is TRBV3-1 (or the pseudogene TRBV3-2), with D maybe TRBD2 (5 bases). The germline V gene has CDR1 LGHDT and CDR2 YNNKEL (reference sequence). CDR3 length: 12 residues. With 4 bases removed from V and 3 bases from J, the gap between germline ends came to 7 bases. The CDR3 protein is CASSPGDYEQYF. DNA for the CDR3: TGTGCCAGCAGCCCCGGGGACTACGAGCAGTACTTC.

The V call is TRBV10-1, the J call TRBJ1-6; TRBD1 is a possible D gene (5 bases). From germline, CDR1 is WNHNN and CDR2 SYGVQD (reference sequence). The germline V and J ends were trimmed by 0 bases and 7 bases, with 10 bases remaining between them. The CDR3 has 15 amino acids. CDR3 coding DNA: TGCGCCAGCAGTGAGTCGTGGGGCCGCAATTCACCCCTCCACTTT. Protein sequence: CASSESWGRNSPLHF.

The gene calls are TRBV24-1 and TRBJ1-1; TRBD1 matches at 10 bases. Germline lookup yields CDR1 KGHDR and CDR2 SFDVKD. With V trimmed by 2 bases and J by 5 bases, 4 bases remained unmatched. The CDR3 covers 15 residues. The CDR3 coding sequence is TGTGCCACCAGTGATTCGGGACAGGGGATGACTGAAGCTTTCTTT. This sequence encodes CATSDSGQGMTEAFF.

This clone has a single count. The chain combines TRBV4-2 with TRBJ1-1; 7 positions agree with TRBD1. In germline, CDR1 is LGHNA, CDR2 YNFKEQ. Losses at the gene ends were 4 bases for V and 6 bases for J; bases not matched to a gene: 8. The CDR3 length is 14 residues. The CDR3 sequence is CASSPLDRHAEAFF. As DNA, the CDR3 is TGTGCCAGCAGCCCCCTGGACAGGCACGCTGAAGCTTTCTTT.

The V call is TRBV7-9, the J call TRBJ2-1, with 12 positions matching TRBD2. The CDR3 covers 18 residues. After removal of 3 bases from V and 6 bases from J, the junction contained 12 bases not matched to a gene. Germline values: CDR1 SEHNR, CDR2 FQNEAQ (reference sequence). This chain's CDR3 is CASSFPYLAGGPLNEQFF. CDR3 DNA: TGTGCCAGCAGCTTTCCCTACCTAGCGGGAGGGCCTCTCAATGAGCAGTTCTTC.

This clone was recorded a few times. The chain employs TRBV3-1 (or the pseudogene TRBV3-2) and TRBJ1-2; 7 bases are a match to TRBD1. Germline V gene data show CDR1 as LGHDT and CDR2 as YNNKEL (reference sequence). The CDR3 sequence is 18 residues long. Trimming took 1 base from V and 4 from J; bases not matched to a gene: 15. The CDR3 DNA reads TGTGCCAGCAGCCAAGGAAGACCGGGACAGCGAAATCCCTATGGCTACACCTTC. It yields the protein CASSQGRPGQRNPYGYTF.

The chain is built from TRBV6-2 or TRBV6-3 and TRBJ1-2; TRBD1 matches 7 bases. CDR1 is MNHEY and CDR2 is SVGEGT in the germline V gene. This CDR3 contains 13 residues. V lost 0 bases, J lost 6 bases, and 1 base stayed unmatched. DNA of the CDR3: TGTGCCAGCAGTTACTCGACAGGGAATGGCTACACCTTC. Its protein product is CASSYSTGNGYTF.

V is TRBV11-3 and J is TRBJ2-7, with D possibly matching TRBD1 (6 bases). CDR3 length: 14 amino acids. Germline values: CDR1 SGHNT, CDR2 YENEEA. Trimming took off 1 base at V and 5 bases at J, with 12 bases between the two ends. The CDR3 sequence: CASSLAQGRDEQYF. The CDR3 nucleotides are TGTGCCAGCAGCTTAGCACAGGGTAGGGACGAGCAGTACTTC.

The chain joins TRBV5-4 to TRBJ2-7, with 13 positions matching TRBD2. Germline V gene lookup returns CDR1 SGHNT and CDR2 YYREEE (reference sequence). The CDR3 runs 15 residues. With V trimmed by 4 bases and J by 4 bases, 5 bases remained unmatched. CDR3 sequence (DNA): TGTGCCAGCAGCGAGGGACTAGCGGGAAGGTACGAGCAGTACTTC. Encoded protein: CASSEGLAGRYEQYF. The full variable domain, with the rest looked up from reference TRBV5-4 and TRBJ2-7, is ETGVTQSPTHLIKTRGQQVTLRCSSQSGHNTVSWYQQALGQGPQFIFQYYREEENGRGNFPPRFSGLQFPNYSSELNVNALELDDSALYLCASSEGLAGRYEQYFGPGTRLTVT.

This chain connects TRBV27 to TRBJ1-5; a possible D gene is TRBD1 (5 bases). Per germline, CDR1 MNHEY and CDR2 SMNVEV (reference sequence). Trimming left V 6 bases short and J 7 bases short, with 13 bases between. The CDR3 length is 13 residues. The DNA of the CDR3 is TGTGCCAGCAGCCAGGGTCCGATACAGCCCCAGCATTTT. It encodes CASSQGPIQPQHF.

The CDR3 region has the DNA TGTGCCAGCAGCGTAAACGGAGGCGAAAAACTGTTTTTT. It translates to CASSVNGGEKLFF. The V and J genes are TRBV9 and TRBJ1-4, with D unresolved. The germline V and J ends were trimmed by 1 base and 8 bases, with 9 bases remaining between them. Germline assignment: CDR1 SGDLS and CDR2 YYNGEE. The CDR3 is 13 amino acids.

The CDR3 coding sequence is TGTGCCAGCACCCCCGGGGTCACAGATACGCAGTATTTT. Translated: CASTPGVTDTQYF. The genes are TRBV6-2 or TRBV6-3 and TRBJ2-3; D perhaps matches TRBD2 (5 bases). The CDR3 runs to 13 residues. V was trimmed by 7 bases and J by 2 bases, leaving 10 bases between them. Germline assignment: CDR1 MNHEY and CDR2 SVGEGT.

The chain joins TRBV28 to TRBJ1-2; possibly TRBD1 for D (5 bases). This CDR3 region has 11 residues. CDR1 and CDR2 from the germline V gene are MDHEN and SYDVKM. V was pared by 7 bases and J by 4 bases, with 7 bases between. CDR3 sequence (DNA): TGTGCCAGCACGGGGGGCTATGGCTACACCTTC. Amino acid sequence: CASTGGYGYTF.